This T cell receptor beta chain was recovered during a study of cytomegalovirus exposure and HLA in healthy donors. General study points: By HLA locus, TCR association rates varied in a later analysis, with DRB1 showing the most and HLA-C the fewest. When the data were analyzed later, several of the most significant clusters appeared to be linked to common viral pathogens. Cytomegalovirus-associated TCR beta chains were listed, numbering 150 to 200.

The PCR made use of 60 Vbeta and 13 Jbeta primers. Clones were sequenced by immunoSEQ multiplex PCR, and TCRdb holds only the in-frame ones, with some missing. The profile shows over 200,000 clones, more than 85% of them singletons. J gave up 4 bases and V 5 bases, and 8 bases lay outside the gene matches. The length of the CDR3 is 14 residues. The germline CDR1 and CDR2 sequences are MNHEY and SMNVEV (reference sequence). Concerning this clone: No antigen is known for it.

This TCR was sampled from a young woman in good health and CMV-seronegative. V and J are TRBV27 and TRBJ2-7; TRBD2 matches at 7 bases. The sequencing input was PBMCs. CDR3 DNA sequence: TGTGCCAGCAGTCCCGGGACTACCTTTTACGAGCAGTACTTC. Its translation: CASSPGTTFYEQYF.